What follows describes a single TCR beta chain. This clone was counted a few times. Its antigen has not been determined. No per-base quality is available; no much larger clone lies one base away. At one collaborating source in Seattle, patients were enrolled during active infection and were followed longitudinally through the course of disease. The collaborating institutions used their own protocols to collect whole blood in K2EDTA tubes. For TCRbeta analysis, collaborators shipped samples in one of three forms: frozen whole blood, isolated PBMCs, or DNA extracted from either of those sample types. The data stem from a study of blood T cell repertoires in COVID-19 (dated by TCRdb to 2019 to 2021). Study-level background: Samples from collaborators originated in the United States, Italy and Spain and spanned both the acute and convalescent phases of COVID-19. A de-identified subject ID, COVID-19 status, age in years and sex were almost always included in the sample metadata. Where available, HLA class I and class II types were obtained from metadata supplied by the sample provider rather than from assay-based typing. The repertoires were released in a freely available public database intended as a resource for research on the immune response to SARS-CoV-2. The material from the prospective study consisted of cDNA or gDNA derived from T cells, B-cell-depleted T cells, or PBMCs. The dataset comprised deeply sampled blood TCRbeta repertoires from subjects exposed to, actively infected with, or recovered from COVID-19. Samples came from the ongoing ImmuneRACE study (first 160 participants) plus 1,254 subjects from 6 global collaborators. Here is what the overall study found, with its caveats: The quantity of clinical and demographic metadata differed by source and by participant and was supplied without curation.

The immunoSEQ Assay, a bias-controlled multiplex PCR, was used to amplify TCRbeta CDR3 regions from genomic DNA. From the authors' description of their analysis: The number of nucleated cells in each sample was estimated from the amplification of reference gene primers within the assay. Sequence reads were collapsed and filtered to measure the absolute abundance of every unique TCRbeta CDR3 rearrangement. For each sample, productive Simpson clonality was calculated by taking the square root of Simpson's diversity index across productive rearrangements. TCRdb carries this immuneACCESS record with in-frame sequences only. Its versions omit some clonotypes, under half of them owing to an unresolved V gene in the studies checked, with the rest unexplained. V and J calls and clone size are copied from that table; D and trimming were computed from the DNA. The sample table shows 200,000 to 250,000 clones, and roughly 85% are seen once. In total, the top ten clones hold over 2% of the sample.

The receptor was derived from an older woman with COVID-19, enrolled during active disease. The source material was peripheral blood.

The CDR3 region has the sequence CASSILLQETQYF. Here is the DNA: TGTGCCAGCAGCATACTACTCCAAGAGACCCAGTACTTC. The chain is made from TRBV7-8 and TRBJ2-5, with no confident D gene call. Deletion took 5 bases off V and 1 base off J, with a span of 8 bases between the germline ends. Per the germline V gene, SGHVS is the CDR1 and FQNEAQ is the CDR2. The CDR3 starts with the cysteine, ends with the phenylalanine, and has 13 residues. Here the CDR3 DNA is all that survives: 39 bases in frame from base 1.